This paragraph reports one TCR beta chain. As yet, its antigen is unknown. The data stem from a study of T-cell memory formation after mild COVID-19. Study conclusions and caveats: Memory cells collected pre-infection included some clones that later responded, suggesting cross-reactive memory joined.

MiXCR, run by TCRdb on the 5' RACE reads, gives a single entry per CDR3 protein. The repertoire holds about 430,000 distinct CDR3 sequences, with approximately 24% as singletons. V lost 5 bases to trimming and J lost 3 bases; unmatched junction nucleotides: 12. The CDR3 sequence is 17 residues long. The germline V gene has CDR1 SGHAT and CDR2 FQNNGV. The receptor's source is an adult woman who had mild COVID-19 (a few samples of this study predate the infection). Cell type and time point are not known. What was sequenced was PBMCs or a T cell subset sorted from them (not recorded which). The chain couples TRBV11-2 to TRBJ2-1, with 8 positions matching TRBD2. The CDR3 DNA reads TGTGCCAGCAGCCTAGGGAGCGGGAGAGCGTACTACAATGAGCAGTTCTTC. The encoded protein is CASSLGSGRAYYNEQFF.